The 30 T cell receptor beta chains presented below share a single source sample, sequenced in a study of cytomegalovirus exposure and HLA in healthy donors. The PCR had 60 Vbeta and 13 Jbeta primers. Clones were read by immunoSEQ multiplex PCR, and TCRdb kept only the in-frame ones, dropping some. The repertoire holds around 130,000 clones, roughly 79% seen once, with approximately 1.8% in the top ten. The sequenced sample consisted of PBMCs. Every receptor here comes from a woman aged 50 to 60 in good health and CMV-seronegative.

This chain links TRBV18 with TRBJ1-1, with 12 bases lining up with TRBD1. Germline assignment: CDR1 KGHSH and CDR2 LQKENI. The CDR3 totals 16 residues. V shed 3 bases and J 4 bases; nucleotides not matched to a gene: 6. The CDR3 reads CASSPGQGARGTEAFF. The CDR3, as DNA: TGTGCCAGCTCACCGGGACAGGGGGCGAGGGGCACTGAAGCTTTCTTT.

The rearrangement joins TRBV28 to TRBJ1-3, with D possibly TRBD1 on 6 matching bases. V was cut by 6 bases and J by 7 bases, with 19 bases left in between. Looked up from germline, CDR1 is MDHEN and CDR2 is SYDVKM. There are 15 residues in the CDR3. The CDR3 nucleotides read TGTGCCAGCAGGCAAACACAGGGTCTACTGAACACCATATATTTT. Its protein is CASRQTQGLLNTIYF. Filled out from reference TRBV28 and TRBJ1-3, the complete variable domain reads DVKVTQSSRYLVKRTGEKVFLECVQDMDHENMFWYRQDPGLGLRLIYFSYDVKMKEKGDIPEGYSVSREKKERFSLILESASTNQTSMYLCASRQTQGLLNTIYFGEGSWLTVV.

The V and J genes are TRBV28 and TRBJ2-7, with 10 nucleotides matching TRBD1. The trim removed 6 bases at V and 4 bases at J, leaving 9 bases unmatched. The CDR3 loop spans 15 amino acids. Germline V gives CDR1 MDHEN, CDR2 SYDVKM. The CDR3 DNA is TGTGCCAGCAGCAACCCGGGACAGGGGCTTTACGAGCAGTACTTC. Its protein is CASSNPGQGLYEQYF. Supplemented by reference TRBV28 and TRBJ2-7, the full variable domain reads DVKVTQSSRYLVKRTGEKVFLECVQDMDHENMFWYRQDPGLGLRLIYFSYDVKMKEKGDIPEGYSVSREKKERFSLILESASTNQTSMYLCASSNPGQGLYEQYFGPGTRLTVT.

The rearrangement links TRBV4-3 to TRBJ1-5; D may be TRBD1 (6 bases). V was clipped by 2 bases and J by 7 bases, with 15 bases between them. CDR1 and CDR2 (germline): LGHNA, YSLEER. CDR3 size: 15 residues. In nucleotides, the CDR3 is TGCGCCAGCAGCCAATTGGCGGGGGCCGGGCAGCCCCAGCATTTT. Its protein product is CASSQLAGAGQPQHF.

In its sample, this clone was seen once. A junction boundary mismatches the germline segment, possibly from a read error. The chain employs TRBV9 and TRBJ1-2, with D uncertain. CDR3 length: 16 residues. Germline CDR1 reads SGDLS; CDR2 reads YYNGEE. The CDR3 is CASSRVFTFLEDGYPF. Here the CDR3 DNA reads TGTGCCAGCAGCAGGGTTTTCACTTTTTTGGAGGATGGCTACCCCTTC.

The chain couples TRBV27 to TRBJ1-1; D is undetermined. Germline V lookup: CDR1 MNHEY, CDR2 SMNVEV (reference sequence). CDR3 length: 15 residues. Trimming pared 6 bases from V and 0 bases from J, leaving 14 bases between. As DNA, the CDR3 is TGTGCCAGCAGCAGAGGGAAGCGCCTGAACACTGAAGCTTTCTTT. The encoded protein is CASSRGKRLNTEAFF.

The chain couples TRBV4-3 to TRBJ2-7; 13 nucleotides match TRBD2. The V and J ends lost 4 bases and 4 bases, in that order; junction bases with no gene match: 7. The CDR3 sequence is 16 residues long. The germline V gene encodes CDR1 LGHNA and CDR2 YSLEER. The chain's CDR3 is CASSLGLAGKGYEQYF. CDR3 nucleotide sequence: TGCGCCAGCAGCCTGGGACTAGCGGGAAAAGGGTACGAGCAGTACTTC.

This chain connects TRBV5-1 to TRBJ2-3, with D possibly TRBD2 on 6 matching bases. Trimming took off 0 bases at V and 1 base at J, with 18 bases between the two ends. Germline lookup yields CDR1 SGHRS and CDR2 YFSETQ. The CDR3 length is 18 residues. DNA of the CDR3: TGCGCCAGCAGCTTGGCCACGTCGGGAGTGGGGGGCACAGATACGCAGTATTTT. This encodes CASSLATSGVGGTDTQYF. The full variable domain, in which reference TRBV5-1 and TRBJ2-3 provide the parts outside the CDR3, is KAGVTQTPRYLIKTRGQQVTLSCSPISGHRSVSWYQQTPGQGLQFLFEYFSETQRNKGNFPGRFSGRQFSNSRSEMNVSTLELGDSALYLCASSLATSGVGGTDTQYFGPGTRLTVL.

The chain joins TRBV18 to TRBJ1-5, with 8 positions matching TRBD1. Unmatched junction bases numbered 5, after V lost 3 bases and J lost 1 base. This CDR3 contains 16 residues. CDR1 is KGHSH and CDR2 is LQKENI in the germline V gene. The CDR3 reads CASSPAGGRSNQPQHF. The CDR3 DNA is TGTGCCAGCTCACCCGCAGGGGGCCGCAGCAATCAGCCCCAGCATTTT.

The chain uses TRBV30 and TRBJ2-4, with D possibly matching TRBD2 (6 bases). V dropped 3 bases and J dropped 0 bases, with 12 bases sitting between them. The CDR3 extends over 15 amino acids. Germline CDR1 and CDR2: GTSNPN and SVGIG (reference sequence). In DNA form, the CDR3 reads TGTGCCTGGAGGAGTAGCGGTCTAGCCAAAAACATTCAGTACTTC. Protein sequence: CAWRSSGLAKNIQYF. Based on the CDR3 plus reference TRBV30 and TRBJ2-4, the full variable domain is SQTIHQWPATLVQPVGSPLSLECTVEGTSNPNLYWYRQAAGRGLQLLFYSVGIGQISSEVPQNLSASRPQDRQFILSSKKLLLSDSGFYLCAWRSSGLAKNIQYFGAGTRLSVL.

V and J are TRBV28 and TRBJ2-3; the match to TRBD2 covers 10 bases. CDR1 and CDR2 (germline): MDHEN, SYDVKM. This CDR3 is built from 18 residues. The V segment lost 2 bases and the J segment 8 bases; nucleotides outside the gene matches: 16. CDR3 protein: CASSLQERASGSRGTQYF. DNA of the CDR3: TGTGCCAGCAGTTTACAAGAGAGGGCTAGCGGGAGTCGAGGTACGCAGTATTTT. The full variable domain, in which reference TRBV28 and TRBJ2-3 provide the parts outside the CDR3, is DVKVTQSSRYLVKRTGEKVFLECVQDMDHENMFWYRQDPGLGLRLIYFSYDVKMKEKGDIPEGYSVSREKKERFSLILESASTNQTSMYLCASSLQERASGSRGTQYFGPGTRLTVL.

The chain has TRBV7-9 and TRBJ1-4; TRBD1 matches at 10 bases. The germline V gene encodes CDR1 SEHNR and CDR2 FQNEAQ (reference sequence). The CDR3 runs 16 residues. V dropped 1 base and J dropped 6; count of bases not matched to a gene: 5. For the CDR3, the DNA is TGTGCCAGCAGCTTAGGACCGGGACAGGGGTATGAAAAACTGTTTTTT. Translated, it gives CASSLGPGQGYEKLFF.

The chain uses TRBV25-1 and TRBJ2-7; 10 bases line up with TRBD1. Per the germline V gene, CDR1 is MGHDK and CDR2 is SYGVNS. The CDR3 is 15 residues long. J was trimmed by 2 bases and V by 3 bases; bases with no gene match: 4. The CDR3 spells CASSDVGQGAYEQYF. CDR3 nucleotides: TGTGCCAGCAGTGACGTAGGACAGGGGGCCTACGAGCAGTACTTC.

This clone was recorded a few times. The chain has TRBV7-3 and TRBJ2-7; 13 bases are a match to TRBD2. The CDR3 totals 14 residues. The germline CDR1 and CDR2 sequences are SGHTA and FQGTGA. Trimming at V came to 5 bases and at J to 6 bases, leaving 4 bases not matched to a gene. The CDR3 loop is CASSRLAGGSEQYF. In DNA form, the CDR3 reads TGTGCCAGCAGCCGACTAGCGGGAGGAAGCGAGCAGTACTTC.

The chain employs TRBV27 and TRBJ2-5; perhaps TRBD1 as D (6 bases). CDR3 length equals 16 residues. Germline loops: CDR1 MNHEY, CDR2 SMNVEV (reference sequence). With 4 bases removed from V and 4 bases from J, the gap between germline ends came to 19 bases. The CDR3, as DNA: TGTGCCAGCAGTTGGATCAGCAGAGGGGGTCGAGAGACCCAGTACTTC. It specifies CASSWISRGGRETQYF.

This chain joins TRBV28 and TRBJ1-1; 8 bases align to TRBD1. With V trimmed by 6 bases and J by 1 base, 7 bases remained unmatched. The germline gives CDR1 MDHEN, CDR2 SYDVKM. This CDR3 region has 15 residues. CDR3 in amino acids: CASRLVGQGNTEAFF. The DNA for the CDR3 is TGTGCCAGCAGACTCGTCGGACAGGGGAACACTGAAGCTTTCTTT.

The chain carries TRBV27 and TRBJ2-2; 12 bases agree with TRBD2. The CDR3 has 17 residues. The germline V gene has CDR1 MNHEY and CDR2 SMNVEV (reference sequence). V was clipped by 2 bases and J by 5 bases; unmatched bases: 6. This CDR3 is CASSLLAGGPGTGELFF. The CDR3 nucleotides are TGTGCCAGCAGTTTACTAGCGGGAGGGCCGGGGACCGGGGAGCTGTTTTTT.

The J gene is TRBJ1-1, the V gene TRBV5-4; D unresolved. V lost 4 bases and J 3 bases, leaving 13 bases between the germline ends. Germline loops: CDR1 SGHNT, CDR2 YYREEE (reference sequence). The CDR3 is made up of 14 amino acids. As DNA, the CDR3 is TGTGCCAGCAGCCGGAGACTGCTGGACACTGAAGCTTTCTTT. Translated, it gives CASSRRLLDTEAFF.

V usage is TRBV27 and J usage is TRBJ2-1; TRBD2 aligns across 7 bases. The germline gives CDR1 MNHEY, CDR2 SMNVEV (reference sequence). The CDR3 contains 16 residues. V shed 5 bases, J shed 1 base, and the junction held 8 bases outside the gene matches. The CDR3 bases are TGTGCCAGCAGTAAGATAGCGGGTGATTCCTACAATGAGCAGTTCTTC. Translating gives CASSKIAGDSYNEQFF.

The CDR3 region has the DNA TGTGCCAGCAGCTTAGGAGCAGGGGCCGAGCAGTACGTC. It codes for CASSLGAGAEQYV. The chain recombines TRBV7-2 with TRBJ2-7, with D maybe TRBD1 (6 bases). In germline, CDR1 is SGHTA, CDR2 FQGNSA. The CDR3 consists of 13 residues. Trimming pared 1 base from V and 6 bases from J, leaving 10 bases between.

CDR3 in DNA: TGTGCCAGCTCACCACTTACCGGGACTAGCGGCGTTGCCCGGGGGGAGGATACGCAGTATTTT. Translated, it gives CASSPLTGTSGVARGEDTQYF. The rearrangement joins TRBV18 to TRBJ2-3, with 11 nucleotides matching TRBD2. With V trimmed by 1 base and J by 6 bases, 21 bases remained unmatched. CDR3 length: 21 amino acids. Germline V lookup: CDR1 KGHSH, CDR2 LQKENI.

CDR3 region: CASSFLQGNHRGGNTIYF. DNA for the CDR3: TGTGCCAGCAGCTTCCTACAGGGGAATCATAGAGGTGGAAACACCATATATTTT. This sequence joins TRBV11-3 and TRBJ1-3; 7 nucleotides line up with TRBD1. This CDR3 has 18 residues. The trim removed 3 bases at V and 3 bases at J, leaving 14 bases unmatched. CDR1 and CDR2 from the germline V gene are SGHNT and YENEEA. Full variable domain (rest looked up from reference TRBV11-3 and TRBJ1-3): EAGVVQSPRYKIIEKKQPVAFWCNPISGHNTLYWYLQNLGQGPELLIRYENEEAVDDSQLPKDRFSAERLKGVDSTLKIQPAELGDSAVYLCASSFLQGNHRGGNTIYFGEGSWLTVV.

This chain joins TRBV18 and TRBJ2-6, with D perhaps TRBD1 (5 bases). CDR1 and CDR2 from the germline V gene are KGHSH and LQKENI. This CDR3 contains 19 residues. Trimming removed 2 bases from V and 0 bases from J, with 17 bases in between. The CDR3 DNA sequence: TGTGCCAGCTCACCAATGGGCAGGGTCCTCCTCTCTGGGGCCAACGTCCTGACTTTC. Protein product: CASSPMGRVLLSGANVLTF. Using reference TRBV18 and TRBJ2-6 for the parts outside the CDR3, the full variable domain is NAGVMQNPRHLVRRRGQEARLRCSPMKGHSHVYWYRQLPEEGLKFMVYLQKENIIDESGMPKERFSAEFPKEGPSILRIQQVVRGDSAAYFCASSPMGRVLLSGANVLTFGAGSRLTVL.

This chain links TRBV2 with TRBJ1-1; no firm D call. The CDR3 is 14 residues long. Germline values: CDR1 SNHLY, CDR2 FYNNEI. V was cut by 1 base and J by 4 bases, with 10 bases left in between. The CDR3, as DNA: TGTGCCAGCAGTGAAGTCCCTGGAGGCACTGAAGCTTTCTTT. Translation: CASSEVPGGTEAFF.

This clone was detected only a few times. V usage is TRBV9 and J usage is TRBJ1-1, with no clear D. The germline CDR1 and CDR2 sequences are SGDLS and YYNGEE. This CDR3 is 13 amino acids long. Trimming cost V 0 bases and J 1 base, with 4 bases left between them. The DNA of the CDR3 is TGTGCCAGCAGCGTAGGGAGGAACACTGAAGCTTTCTTT. Translating gives CASSVGRNTEAFF.

V usage is TRBV15 and J usage is TRBJ1-1; D is uncertain. V lost 1 base and J 3 bases, leaving 6 bases between the germline ends. CDR3 length equals 13 residues. In germline, CDR1 is LNHNV, CDR2 YYDKDF (reference sequence). The CDR3 spells CATSRAGDTEAFF. CDR3 nucleotide sequence: TGTGCCACCAGCAGAGCGGGAGACACTGAAGCTTTCTTT.

In this sample, this clone turned up once. This chain uses TRBV5-1 with TRBJ1-2; maybe TRBD1 (5 bases). The CDR3 is 14 amino acids. Germline-derived CDR1 and CDR2 are SGHRS and YFSETQ. V shed 4 bases and J shed 6 bases, with 16 bases lying between them. CDR3 protein: CASSRGGFTDGYTF. The CDR3 DNA sequence: TGCGCCAGCAGCCGTGGGGGGTTTACGGATGGCTACACCTTC.

This chain joins TRBV6-5 and TRBJ2-3, with D unclear. V was trimmed by 2 bases and J by 0 bases, leaving 6 bases between them. This CDR3 is built from 14 residues. Germline loops: CDR1 MNHEY, CDR2 SVGAGI. For the CDR3, the DNA is TGTGCCAGCAGTTACACCGGGAGCACAGATACGCAGTATTTT. Encoded protein: CASSYTGSTDTQYF.

This chain joins TRBV30 and TRBJ1-2, with D maybe TRBD1 (5 bases). Trimming removed 4 bases at V and 7 bases at J, with 19 bases between. The CDR3 extends over 14 amino acids. The germline V gene has CDR1 GTSNPN and CDR2 SVGIG (reference sequence). The CDR3 region has the DNA TGTGCCTGGACCCTACGAGGCGTCCAGGGTGGCTACACCTTC. Translated: CAWTLRGVQGGYTF.

The genes are TRBV2 and TRBJ1-5; the D is unclear. CDR1 is SNHLY, CDR2 FYNNEI, per germline. The CDR3 runs 15 residues. V was clipped by 3 bases and J by 0 bases, with 9 bases between them. DNA for the CDR3: TGTGCCAGCAGTGATCAGTATTATAGCAATCAGCCCCAGCATTTT. Its protein product is CASSDQYYSNQPQHF.